These T cell receptor beta chains were read from a single sample in a study of T cell repertoires in cytomegalovirus infection. TCRdb reprocessed the reads via MiXCR and lists one record per CDR3 protein. Found here are 490,000 or so distinct CDR3 sequences, roughly 10% of them singletons; the top ten hold roughly 10%. Sequencing was done on a sample of PBMCs. The receptors stem from a human donor in good health (CMV status not recorded). Some clones in this sample may be carry-over from other donors' samples. Each CDR3 is given with its conserved first and last residue. Each record gives: J gene, V gene, CDR3 protein.

TRBJ2-1 | TRBV10-3 | CAISALNEQFF
TRBJ2-5 | TRBV12-3/TRBV12-4 | CASSLRGKETQYF
TRBJ2-6 | TRBV12-3/TRBV12-4 | CASSLKGLVSLGANVLTF
TRBJ1-1 | TRBV9 | CASSPRTGPSSEAFF
TRBJ1-5 | TRBV7-8 | CASSPPGTGLIAQHF
TRBJ2-7 | TRBV3-1 | CASSQVTFAYEQYF
TRBJ2-3 | TRBV20-1 | CSAMVAGVANTQYF
TRBJ1-5 | TRBV19 | CASSSWAGGLNPSIF
TRBJ2-7 | TRBV2 | CASSETGIYEQYF
TRBJ2-7 | TRBV5-4 | CASSPSFMTSGIHEQYF
TRBJ2-5 | TRBV7-9 | CASSLAGGRTQYF
TRBJ1-2 | TRBV18 | CASSPLVGRGTISYGYTF
TRBJ1-1 | TRBV12-3/TRBV12-4 | CATGTFLGVAFF
TRBJ2-2 | TRBV6-5 | CASTRGPTGELFF
TRBJ2-1 | TRBV28 | CASRPRRRSASYNEQFF
TRBJ1-3 | TRBV7-6 | CASSWTAASRNTIYF
TRBJ1-5 | TRBV6-1 | CASSFDRGGNQPQHF
TRBJ2-3 | TRBV20-1 | CSAGGGQGFTDTQYF
TRBJ1-1 | TRBV5-4 | CASSLRTFGLLNTEAFF
TRBJ2-5 | TRBV5-1 | CASSLAASGRTQYF
TRBJ1-5 | TRBV19 | CASSIKPPLRTGVSQPQHF
TRBJ2-2 | TRBV20-1 | CSASGGANTGELFF
TRBJ2-1 | TRBV20-1 | CSAHLAGGIVGNEQFF
TRBJ1-2 | TRBV28 | CASRIGTGGNYGYTF
TRBJ2-7 | TRBV6-5 | CASSYTGQGNEQYF